What follows are 20 T cell receptor beta chains derived from one specimen sequenced in a study of blood T cell repertoires in COVID-19. Measured with immunoSEQ multiplex PCR; TCRdb has only the in-frame clones, and not every one. The table has some 200,000 clones, roughly nine tenths seen once. Source material: PBMCs or T cells enriched from blood (not recorded which). Every receptor here comes from a woman under 30 in a cohort exposed to, infected with or recovered from COVID-19 (not recorded which).

This chain uses TRBV28 with TRBJ1-2, with D possibly matching TRBD1 (5 bases). The V and J ends lost 7 bases and 8 bases respectively, with 14 bases between them. Germline loops: CDR1 MDHEN, CDR2 SYDVKM. The CDR3 covers 12 residues. CDR3 loop: CASTHRQIGYTF. The CDR3 nucleotides are TGTGCCAGCACACACAGACAGATCGGCTACACCTTC.

This clone appeared a few times. The chain links TRBV29-1 to TRBJ1-2, with TRBD1 matching 8 bases. Germline CDR1 reads SQVTM; CDR2 reads ANQGSEA. The CDR3 has 13 amino acids. Trimming removed 6 bases from V and 8 bases from J; junction bases left unmatched: 11. The CDR3 reads CSVHGGQGTGYTF. CDR3 coding DNA: TGCAGCGTCCACGGTGGACAGGGAACCGGCTACACCTTC.

The chain employs TRBV3-1 (or the pseudogene TRBV3-2) and TRBJ1-4, with TRBD1 identical over 8 bases. V shed 1 base and J 7 bases; nucleotides not matched to a gene: 8. Germline CDR1 is LGHDT and CDR2 is YNNKEL (reference sequence). The CDR3 runs to 16 residues. CDR3 DNA sequence: TGTGCCAGCAGCCAAGGGGAAGGACAGGGTGCTGAAAAACTGTTTTTT. Protein product: CASSQGEGQGAEKLFF.

This chain links TRBV5-1 with TRBJ2-1; TRBD2 is a possible D gene (6 bases). Germline CDR1 SGHRS, CDR2 YFSETQ. The CDR3 is 16 residues long. The ends were cut back, 1 base at V and 7 bases at J, with 18 bases in the middle. The CDR3 nucleotides are TGCGCCAGCAGCTTGCGAGGTAGCGGTGGCTATAATGAGCAGTTCTTC. Its translation: CASSLRGSGGYNEQFF. Filled out from reference TRBV5-1 and TRBJ2-1, the complete variable domain reads KAGVTQTPRYLIKTRGQQVTLSCSPISGHRSVSWYQQTPGQGLQFLFEYFSETQRNKGNFPGRFSGRQFSNSRSEMNVSTLELGDSALYLCASSLRGSGGYNEQFFGPGTRLTVL.

The rearrangement links TRBV5-5 to TRBJ1-1; TRBD1 might be the D (5 bases). The CDR3 extends over 13 amino acids. V was cut by 7 bases and J by 0 bases, with 10 bases left in between. Germline V gene lookup returns CDR1 SGHKS and CDR2 YYEKEE (reference sequence). In DNA, the CDR3 is TGTGCCAGCTTCAGGGCCATGAACACTGAAGCTTTCTTT. Encoded protein: CASFRAMNTEAFF.

This clone appeared once. The chain carries TRBV6-6 and TRBJ2-1, with 7 positions matching TRBD2. The CDR3 runs 13 residues. J was trimmed by 8 bases and V by 5 bases; bases with no gene match: 6. Germline V gene data show CDR1 as MNHNY and CDR2 as SVGAGI (reference sequence). The DNA of the CDR3 is TGTGCCAGCAGTCCATGGACTAGTGATGAGCAGTTCTTC. This translates into CASSPWTSDEQFF.

The rearrangement uses TRBV5-1 and TRBJ2-5, with 7 bases that match TRBD2. The CDR3 loop spans 16 amino acids. Per germline, CDR1 SGHRS and CDR2 YFSETQ. The J segment lost 4 bases and the V segment lost 1 base, leaving 10 bases of the junction unmatched. The CDR3 coding sequence is TGCGCCAGCAGCTTGCGTGGCGGGGGTTTAGGAGAGACCCAGTACTTC. Translating gives CASSLRGGGLGETQYF.

The V and J genes are TRBV6-4 and TRBJ1-5; 7 nucleotides align to TRBD1. The CDR3 has 15 amino acids. Losses at the gene ends were 5 bases for V and 5 bases for J; bases not matched to a gene: 9. In germline, CDR1 is MRHNA, CDR2 SNTAGT. The DNA of the CDR3 is TGTGCCAGCAGTCCTACGACAGGGCGTCATCAGCCCCAGCATTTT. Its protein product is CASSPTTGRHQPQHF.

The chain is built from TRBV7-3 and TRBJ2-3; D uncertain. V shed 6 bases and J shed 1 base, with 14 bases lying between them. Germline V CDR1 and CDR2: SGHTA, FQGTGA. CDR3 size: 15 residues. CDR3 DNA: TGTGCCAGCAGTCTACGAGACTTTCGCACAGATACGCAGTATTTT. As protein: CASSLRDFRTDTQYF. Variable domain in full (rest from reference TRBV7-3 and TRBJ2-3): GAGVSQTPSNKVTEKGKYVELRCDPISGHTALYWYRQSLGQGPEFLIYFQGTGAADDSGLPNDRFFAVRPEGSVSTLKIQRTERGDSAVYLCASSLRDFRTDTQYFGPGTRLTVL.

In the case of this clone: In this CDR3 the conserved last residue, phenylalanine or tryptophan, is missing, so a read error is likely. The DNA is omitted, as the CDR3 cannot be located on it reliably, and the CDR3 follows TCRdb's listing. This chain connects TRBV5-4 to TRBJ2-4; the D call of TRBD2 is as the table states it, not checked on the DNA. Termini included, the CDR3 measures 14 amino acids. CDR1 is SGHNT and CDR2 is YYREEE in the germline V gene (reference sequence). The CDR3 spells CASSLGRQISPPAI.

The rearrangement joins TRBV6-5 to TRBJ2-7; D not resolved. The CDR3 runs to 16 residues. Per germline, CDR1 MNHEY and CDR2 SVGAGI. V was trimmed by 0 bases and J by 3 bases, leaving 15 bases between them. CDR3 in amino acids: CASSYSASKDLYEQYF. The CDR3 DNA reads TGTGCCAGCAGTTACTCTGCCAGTAAAGATCTCTACGAGCAGTACTTC.

The chain uses TRBV4-1 and TRBJ1-2; TRBD1 aligns across 7 bases. Germline CDR1 and CDR2: MGHRA and YSYEKL. The CDR3 contains 15 residues. The V segment lost 0 bases and the J segment 5 bases; nucleotides outside the gene matches: 6. The CDR3 DNA reads TGCGCCAGCAGCCAAGACTATGGCAGGGGGTATGGCTACACCTTC. Amino acid sequence: CASSQDYGRGYGYTF.

Only one count was recorded for this clone. The V and J genes are TRBV6-5 and TRBJ2-7, with 9 nucleotides matching TRBD2. CDR1 MNHEY and CDR2 SVGAGI come from the germline V gene. Unmatched junction bases numbered 7, after V lost 4 bases and J lost 0 bases. The CDR3 runs to 16 residues. The DNA of the CDR3 is TGTGCCAGCAGTTCGACTAGCGGAACTTTCTCCTACGAGCAGTACTTC. Translated: CASSSTSGTFSYEQYF.

The V gene is TRBV7-2, the J gene TRBJ2-7, with 11 bases identical to TRBD2. This CDR3 spans 16 amino acids. Losses at the gene ends were 4 bases for V and 3 bases for J; bases not matched to a gene: 8. The germline CDR1 and CDR2 sequences are SGHTA and FQGNSA. The CDR3 is CASSSIRLAGFYEQYF. The CDR3 DNA follows: TGTGCCAGCAGCTCAATCCGACTAGCGGGGTTCTACGAGCAGTACTTC.

In its sample, this clone was seen a few times. The chain has TRBV3-1 (or the pseudogene TRBV3-2) and TRBJ1-2, with D possibly TRBD1 on 5 matching bases. Looked up from germline, CDR1 is LGHDT and CDR2 is YNNKEL (reference sequence). The CDR3 has 12 amino acids. V was pared by 0 bases and J by 7 bases, with 6 bases between. CDR3 bases: TGTGCCAGCAGCCAAGAGGGGGGTGGCTACACCTTC. Amino acids: CASSQEGGGYTF.

The sample holds a few counts of this clone. The genes are TRBV27 and TRBJ1-5; TRBD1 matches 8 bases. The germline CDR1 and CDR2 sequences are MNHEY and SMNVEV (reference sequence). V was clipped by 4 bases and J by 5 bases; unmatched bases: 1. This CDR3 has 13 amino acids. CDR3 loop: CASSSQGDQPQHF. The CDR3 coding sequence is TGTGCCAGCAGTTCACAGGGGGATCAGCCCCAGCATTTT.

This clone was counted a single time. This chain joins TRBV14 and TRBJ1-1; a possible D gene is TRBD1 (5 bases). The CDR3 covers 18 residues. The V gene's germline CDR1 is SGHDN and CDR2 FVKESK. Trimming took 0 bases from V and 0 from J, leaving 17 bases between them. The CDR3 sequence: CASSQDLGVWGLNTEAFF. In DNA form, the CDR3 reads TGTGCCAGCAGCCAAGATTTAGGGGTATGGGGTCTGAACACTGAAGCTTTCTTT. Full variable domain (rest looked up from reference TRBV14 and TRBJ1-1): EAGVTQFPSHSVIEKGQTVTLRCDPISGHDNLYWYRRVMGKEIKFLLHFVKESKQDESGMPNNRFLAERTGGTYSTLKVQPAELEDSGVYFCASSQDLGVWGLNTEAFFGQGTRLTVV.

The chain joins TRBV7-3 to TRBJ2-2, with 9 bases that match TRBD1. CDR1 SGHTA and CDR2 FQGTGA come from the germline V gene. V dropped 5 bases and J dropped 3; count of bases not matched to a gene: 10. The CDR3 is made up of 17 amino acids. The CDR3 coding sequence is TGTGCCAGCAGCCAAACAGGGGGCGCGGGGGACACCGGGGAGCTGTTTTTT. Translating it yields CASSQTGGAGDTGELFF.

This clone was seen a few times. CDR3 coding DNA: TGTGCCAGCTCACCAGGGGGCAACGAGCAGTACTTC. This gives the protein CASSPGGNEQYF. The rearrangement joins TRBV18 to TRBJ2-7; D possibly corresponds to TRBD1 (6 bases). The V end was cut by 2 bases, the J end by 5 bases, with 7 bases between. CDR3 length: 12 residues. From germline, CDR1 is KGHSH and CDR2 LQKENI.

J is TRBJ2-1 and V is TRBV11-3; 11 nucleotides align to TRBD2. Germline V gene data show CDR1 as SGHNT and CDR2 as YENEEA. With V trimmed by 5 bases and J by 7 bases, 10 bases remained unmatched. The CDR3 sequence is 16 residues long. CDR3 DNA: TGTGCCAGCAGCCCCGTAGCGGGAGGGGTAGGAAATGAGCAGTTCTTC. Its protein is CASSPVAGGVGNEQFF.